This T cell receptor (beta chain) is from a study of metastatic and nonmetastatic thyroid tumors. About the research overall: Repertoires from malignant and benign thyroid patients were compared across blood and tumor or nodule tissue.

The length of the CDR3 is 14 residues. Trimming took 4 bases from V and 7 from J; bases not matched to a gene: 5. Germline V CDR1 and CDR2: SGHRS, YFSETQ. As processed by the authors: CDR3 was compared across clinicopathological groups, and the resulting differences were used to build a distant-metastasis classifier for papillary thyroid cancer. TCRdb re-processed the PCR reads through MiXCR. The V and J calls, along with clone size, are taken from TCRdb and not from the paper's own processing. The table shows approximately 17,000 clones, with about a quarter occurring only once. No patient received treatment before thyroid surgery. General study results and limits: As reported, TCR beta diversity in blood and tumor was significantly higher in malignant thyroid tumors than in benign nodules.

This clone was found a few times. Its matching antigen is unknown. This sequence originates from a female donor with papillary thyroid cancer or a benign thyroid nodule (not recorded which). Some clones in this sample may be carry-over from other donors' samples. Sequenced: adjacent normal tissue. The rearrangement uses TRBV5-1 and TRBJ2-2; 9 bases map to TRBD2. Here the CDR3 DNA reads TGCGCCAGCAGCAATAGCGGGAGCGGCGGGGAGCTGTTTTTT. Encoded protein: CASSNSGSGGELFF.